This is a list of T cell receptor beta chains from one sample in a study of T cell responses to AZD1222 COVID-19 vaccine. The data were produced by immunoSEQ multiplex PCR, yet TCRdb's version contains in-frame clones alone and is incomplete. Among 43,000 or so clones listed, roughly 91% were seen once. The material was peripheral blood, obtained 28 days after the second AZD1222 dose. Receptor source: an adult who received the AZD1222 COVID-19 vaccine. Each CDR3 is given with its conserved first and last residue. Fields, in order: D gene, J gene, clone size, V gene, CDR3 protein, CDR3 DNA. D genes are given only for firm matches. Rows may omit the clone size; those that give it use once, few, many or a size class.

. | TRBJ2-3 | . | TRBV21-1 | CASSYPSGLADSTDTQYF | TGTGCCAGCAGCTACCCATCGGGGCTAGCGGACAGCACAGATACGCAGTATTTT
. | TRBJ1-1 | . | TRBV6-5 | CASNPFGSAKKEAFF | TGTGCCAGTAACCCCTTCGGGTCGGCCAAAAAAGAGGCTTTCTTT
TRBD1 | TRBJ1-5 | . | TRBV12-5 | CASGLTLGGGGQPQHF | TGTGCTAGTGGTCTCACTTTAGGAGGGGGCGGTCAGCCCCAGCATTTT
. | TRBJ2-7 | . | TRBV7-9 | CASSLTRDSYEQYF | TGTGCCAGCAGTCTAACCAGGGACTCCTACGAGCAGTACTTC
. | TRBJ1-1 | . | TRBV3-1/TRBV3-2 | CASSQDGRGPNTEAFF | TGTGCCAGCAGCCAAGATGGGAGGGGCCCGAACACTGAAGCTTTCTTT
. | TRBJ1-1 | . | TRBV5-4 | CASSPLGIRVLPEAFF | TGTGCCAGCAGCCCACTTGGGATCAGGGTGCTCCCTGAAGCTTTCTTT
TRBD2 | TRBJ2-3 | . | TRBV6-5 | CASSYYRGGALHTQYF | TGTGCCAGCAGTTACTATCGCGGGGGGGCCTTGCATACGCAGTATTTT
TRBD2 | TRBJ2-1 | . | TRBV7-2 | CASSPPRGGINEQFF | TGTGCCAGCAGTCCCCCACGGGGGGGCATTAATGAGCAGTTCTTC
TRBD1 | TRBJ1-1 | . | TRBV7-8 | CASSADRVNTEAFF | TGTGCCAGCAGCGCGGACAGGGTGAACACTGAAGCTTTCTTT
. | TRBJ2-3 | . | TRBV14 | CASSQGIAGAFGTDTQYF | TGTGCCAGCAGCCAAGGGATAGCAGGGGCCTTTGGCACAGATACGCAGTATTTT
TRBD1 | TRBJ1-1 | . | TRBV3-1/TRBV3-2 | CASSALTGGGTEAFF | TGTGCCAGCAGCGCCCTTACAGGGGGCGGGACTGAAGCTTTCTTT
. | TRBJ1-2 | few | TRBV6-2/TRBV6-3 | CASSPKDGYTF | TGTGCCAGCAGTCCCAAAGATGGCTACACCTTC
. | TRBJ2-7 | . | TRBV5-6 | CASSLAEGGRMYF | TGTGCCAGCAGCTTGGCCGAGGGGGGTCGTATGTACTTC
. | TRBJ1-3 | . | TRBV30 | CAWTPGASGNTIYF | TGTGCCTGGACCCCCGGGGCATCGGGAAACACCATATATTTT
TRBD1 | TRBJ1-2 | . | TRBV6-1 | CASSERDRDHGYTF | TGTGCCAGCAGTGAGAGGGACAGGGATCATGGCTACACCTTC
. | TRBJ1-2 | once | TRBV19 | CASSTPGQTLLGYTF | TGTGCCAGTAGTACTCCCGGACAGACCCTTTTGGGCTACACCTTC
. | TRBJ1-1 | . | TRBV12-5 | CASGLAGRPTEAFF | TGTGCTAGTGGTTTGGCGGGGCGCCCCACTGAAGCTTTCTTT
TRBD1 | TRBJ1-2 | . | TRBV5-6 | CASSLNGQGGGYTF | TGTGCCAGCAGCTTGAACGGACAGGGCGGCGGCTACACCTTC
. | TRBJ1-6 | . | TRBV12-3/TRBV12-4 | CASRPGNSPLHF | TGTGCCAGCAGGCCGGGGAATTCACCCCTCCACTTT
. | TRBJ2-3 | . | TRBV10-3 | CAISETGWSLDTQYF | TGTGCCATCAGTGAGACAGGCTGGAGCTTAGATACGCAGTATTTT
TRBD1 | TRBJ2-3 | . | TRBV6-5 | CASSSPTGAIDTQYF | TGTGCCAGCAGTTCCCCGACAGGGGCAATAGATACGCAGTATTTT
. | TRBJ2-2 | . | TRBV11-3 | CASSLESTGELFF | TGTGCCAGCAGCTTAGAATCCACCGGGGAGCTGTTTTTT
TRBD1 | TRBJ1-2 | . | TRBV6-5 | CASSQQGTVGYGYTF | TGTGCCAGCAGTCAACAGGGGACAGTCGGTTATGGCTACACCTTC
. | TRBJ2-2 | . | TRBV12-3/TRBV12-4 | CASTTSGTGELFF | TGTGCCAGCACCACAAGCGGGACCGGGGAGCTGTTTTTT
. | TRBJ1-6 | . | TRBV5-1 | CASSSSNSPLHF | TGCGCCAGCAGCTCCTCCAATTCACCCCTCCACTTT
TRBD1 | TRBJ1-3 | . | TRBV3-1/TRBV3-2 | CASSQVPTGGSGNTIYF | TGTGCCAGCAGCCAAGTCCCCACAGGGGGCTCTGGAAACACCATATATTTT
TRBD1 | TRBJ1-2 | few | TRBV7-9 | CASSPRQGSYGYTF | TGTGCCAGCAGCCCGCGACAGGGATCCTATGGCTACACCTTC
TRBD1 | TRBJ1-2 | . | TRBV12-3/TRBV12-4 | CASSRDSNYGYTF | TGTGCCAGCAGTAGGGACAGCAACTATGGCTACACCTTC
TRBD1 | TRBJ1-2 | . | TRBV5-4 | CASSTSGTGDHGYTF | TGTGCCAGCAGCACCTCCGGGACAGGGGATCATGGCTACACCTTC
. | TRBJ2-1 | . | TRBV4-2 | CASSQKQPGSYNEQFF | TGTGCCAGCAGCCAGAAACAGCCAGGCTCCTACAATGAGCAGTTCTTC
TRBD2 | TRBJ2-7 | . | TRBV30 | CAWSPAGGIYEQYF | TGTGCCTGGAGTCCAGCGGGGGGAATCTACGAGCAGTACTTC